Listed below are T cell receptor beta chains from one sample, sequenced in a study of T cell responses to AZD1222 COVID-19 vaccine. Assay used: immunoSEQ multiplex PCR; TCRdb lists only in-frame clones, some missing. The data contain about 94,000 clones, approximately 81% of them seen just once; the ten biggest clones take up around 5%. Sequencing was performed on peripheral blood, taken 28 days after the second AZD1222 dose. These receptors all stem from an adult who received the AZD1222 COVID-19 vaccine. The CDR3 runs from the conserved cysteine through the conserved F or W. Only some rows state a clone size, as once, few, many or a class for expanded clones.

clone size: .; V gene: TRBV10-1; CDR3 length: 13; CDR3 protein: CASSDTRNTEAFF
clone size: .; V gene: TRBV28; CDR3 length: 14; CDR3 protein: CASRPGQGVYGYTF
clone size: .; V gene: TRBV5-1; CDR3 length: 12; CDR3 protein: CATGPGSDTQYF
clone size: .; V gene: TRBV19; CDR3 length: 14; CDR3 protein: CASSEPAGNQPQHF
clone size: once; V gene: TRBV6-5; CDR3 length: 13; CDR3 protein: CASTGTGHEKLFF
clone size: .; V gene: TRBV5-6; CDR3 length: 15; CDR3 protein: CASSPTGGRSYEQYF
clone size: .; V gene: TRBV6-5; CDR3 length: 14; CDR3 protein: CASSYGHSGNTIYF
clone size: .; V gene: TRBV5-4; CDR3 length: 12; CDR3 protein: CASSLAGLGRFF
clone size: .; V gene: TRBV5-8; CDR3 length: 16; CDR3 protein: CASSRRLAGEAYEQYF
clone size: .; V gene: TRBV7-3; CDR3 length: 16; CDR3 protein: CASSLLQDYSNQPQHF
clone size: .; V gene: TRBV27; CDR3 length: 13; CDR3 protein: CASSLSDGNEQFF
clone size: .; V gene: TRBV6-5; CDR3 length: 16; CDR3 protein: CASSYLAGGTKDTQYF
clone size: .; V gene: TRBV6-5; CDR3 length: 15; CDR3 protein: CASSRLAGVTNEQYF
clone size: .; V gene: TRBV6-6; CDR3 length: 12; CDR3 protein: CASNTVNTEAFF
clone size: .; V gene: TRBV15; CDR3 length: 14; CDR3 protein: CATSRDQGDYEQYF
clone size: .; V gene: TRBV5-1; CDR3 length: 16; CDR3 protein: CASSLWGQQNTGELFF
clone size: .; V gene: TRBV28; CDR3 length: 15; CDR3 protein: CASTLAGSNNYGYTF
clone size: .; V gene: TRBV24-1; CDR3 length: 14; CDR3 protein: CATSDRAHTGELFF
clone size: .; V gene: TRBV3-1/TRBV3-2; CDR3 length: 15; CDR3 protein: CASSQARVSNYGYTF
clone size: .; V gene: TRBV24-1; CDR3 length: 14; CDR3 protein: CATSDPQSDPEAFF
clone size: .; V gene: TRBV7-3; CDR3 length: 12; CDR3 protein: CASSFQLNEQFF
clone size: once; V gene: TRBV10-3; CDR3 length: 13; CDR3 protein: CAISISTGDTQYF
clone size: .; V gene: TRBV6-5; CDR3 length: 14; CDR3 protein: CASRTRSSSGEAFF
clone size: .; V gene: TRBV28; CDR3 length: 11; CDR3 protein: CASESSGGYTF
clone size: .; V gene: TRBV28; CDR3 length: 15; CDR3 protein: CASRTWDSSLRGYTF
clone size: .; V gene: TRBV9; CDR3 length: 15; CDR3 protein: CASSVSGASSYEQYF
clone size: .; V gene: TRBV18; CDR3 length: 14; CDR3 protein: CASSPDSRNSPLHF
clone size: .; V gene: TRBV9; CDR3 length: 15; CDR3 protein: CASSVDGGRGGELFF
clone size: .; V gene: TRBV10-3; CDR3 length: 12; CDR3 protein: CAISETGTEAFF
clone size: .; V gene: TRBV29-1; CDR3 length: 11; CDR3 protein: CSVEDLDTQYF
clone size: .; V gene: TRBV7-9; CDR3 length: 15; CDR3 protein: CASSSKGPKTDEQFF
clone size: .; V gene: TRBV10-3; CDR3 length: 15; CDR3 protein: CAISDPTGMRTEAFF
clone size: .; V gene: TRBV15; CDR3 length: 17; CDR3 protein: CATSRDIGQGSGETQYF
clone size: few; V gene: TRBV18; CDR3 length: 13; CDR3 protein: CASSPGPNTEAFF
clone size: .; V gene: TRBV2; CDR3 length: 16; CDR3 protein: CASSVRLAGTHNEQFF
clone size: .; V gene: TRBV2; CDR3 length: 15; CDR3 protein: CASSPEGHSTDTQYF
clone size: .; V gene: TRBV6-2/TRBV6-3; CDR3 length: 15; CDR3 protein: CASSLDREEGDTQYF
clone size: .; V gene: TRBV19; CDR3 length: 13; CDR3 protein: CAAGTGGRDTQYF
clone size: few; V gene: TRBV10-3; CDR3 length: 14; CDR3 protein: CAIRTGQGNTEAFF
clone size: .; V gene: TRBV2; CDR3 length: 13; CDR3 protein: CASREGILGEQYF
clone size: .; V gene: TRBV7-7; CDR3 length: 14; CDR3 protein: CASSRQLLGTEQFF
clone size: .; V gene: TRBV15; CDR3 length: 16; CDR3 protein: CATSRDVFGGHNEQFF
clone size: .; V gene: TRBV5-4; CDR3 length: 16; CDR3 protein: CASSLELAGAQETQYF
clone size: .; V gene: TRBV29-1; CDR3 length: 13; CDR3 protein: CSVGGLGGYGYTF
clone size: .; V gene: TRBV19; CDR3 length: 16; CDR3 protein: CASSAGQALSGNTIYF
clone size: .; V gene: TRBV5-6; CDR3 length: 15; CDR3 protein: CASSLKREWDNEQFF
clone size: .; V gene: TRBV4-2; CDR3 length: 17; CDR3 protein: CASSQDPAGYSYNEQFF
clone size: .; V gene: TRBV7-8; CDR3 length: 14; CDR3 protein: CASSLVPQGIEAFF